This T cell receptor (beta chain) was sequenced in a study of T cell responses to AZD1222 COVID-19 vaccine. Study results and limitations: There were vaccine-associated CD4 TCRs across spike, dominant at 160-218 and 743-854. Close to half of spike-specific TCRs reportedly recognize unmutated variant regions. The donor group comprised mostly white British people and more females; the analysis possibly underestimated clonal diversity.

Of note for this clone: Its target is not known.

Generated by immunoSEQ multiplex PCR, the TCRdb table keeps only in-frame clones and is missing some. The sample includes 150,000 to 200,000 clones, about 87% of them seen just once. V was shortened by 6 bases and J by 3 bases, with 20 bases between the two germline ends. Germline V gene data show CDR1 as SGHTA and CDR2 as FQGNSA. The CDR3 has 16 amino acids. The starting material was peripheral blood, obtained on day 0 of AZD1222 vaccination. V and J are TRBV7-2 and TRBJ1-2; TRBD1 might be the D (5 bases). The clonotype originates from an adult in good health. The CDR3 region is CASSRGAAGLDYGYTF. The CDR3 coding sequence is TGTGCCAGCAGTCGTGGGGCAGCGGGGCTGGACTATGGCTACACCTTC.